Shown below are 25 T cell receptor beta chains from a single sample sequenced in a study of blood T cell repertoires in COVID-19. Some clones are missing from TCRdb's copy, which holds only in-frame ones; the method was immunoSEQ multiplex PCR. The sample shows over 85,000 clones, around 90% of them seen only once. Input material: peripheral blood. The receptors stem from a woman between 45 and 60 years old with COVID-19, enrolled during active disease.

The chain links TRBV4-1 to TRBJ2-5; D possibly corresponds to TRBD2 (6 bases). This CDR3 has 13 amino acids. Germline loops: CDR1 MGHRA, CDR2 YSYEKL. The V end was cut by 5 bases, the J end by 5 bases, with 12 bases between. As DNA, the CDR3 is TGCGCCAGCAGCAGGCTAGCGACTGAGACCCAGTACTTC. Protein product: CASSRLATETQYF.

The CDR3 DNA follows: TGCGCCAGCAGCCCAGCCGGGACAGGGGGGATCAATTCACCCCTCCACTTT. Translated: CASSPAGTGGINSPLHF. The genes are TRBV5-1 and TRBJ1-6, with TRBD1 matching 11 bases. V lost 4 bases to trimming and J lost 7 bases; unmatched junction nucleotides: 10. This CDR3 comprises 17 residues. The V gene's germline CDR1 is SGHRS and CDR2 YFSETQ.

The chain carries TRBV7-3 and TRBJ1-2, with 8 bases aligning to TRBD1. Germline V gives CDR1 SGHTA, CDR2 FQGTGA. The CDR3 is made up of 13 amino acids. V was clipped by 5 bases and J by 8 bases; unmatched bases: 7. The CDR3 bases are TGTGCCAGCAGCCCCCGGACAGGGACAGGCTACACCTTC. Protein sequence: CASSPRTGTGYTF.

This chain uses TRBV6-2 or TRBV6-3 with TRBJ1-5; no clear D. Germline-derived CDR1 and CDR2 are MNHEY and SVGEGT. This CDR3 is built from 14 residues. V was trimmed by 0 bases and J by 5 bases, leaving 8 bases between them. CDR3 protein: CASSYSGGYQPQHF. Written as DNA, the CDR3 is TGTGCCAGCAGTTACTCTGGCGGATATCAGCCCCAGCATTTT.

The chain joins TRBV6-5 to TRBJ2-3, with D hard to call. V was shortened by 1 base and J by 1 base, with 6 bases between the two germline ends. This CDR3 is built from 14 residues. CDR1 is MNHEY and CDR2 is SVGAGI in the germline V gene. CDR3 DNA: TGTGCCAGCAGTTACTTAGGAGGCACAGATACGCAGTATTTT. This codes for CASSYLGGTDTQYF.

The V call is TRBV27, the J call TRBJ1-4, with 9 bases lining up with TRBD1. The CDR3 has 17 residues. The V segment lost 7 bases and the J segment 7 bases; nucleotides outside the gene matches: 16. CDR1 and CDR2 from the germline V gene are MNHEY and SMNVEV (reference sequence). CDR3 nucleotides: TGTGCCAGCACGATGTTGGGACAGGGACGCTTGGGTGAAAAACTGTTTTTT. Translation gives CASTMLGQGRLGEKLFF.

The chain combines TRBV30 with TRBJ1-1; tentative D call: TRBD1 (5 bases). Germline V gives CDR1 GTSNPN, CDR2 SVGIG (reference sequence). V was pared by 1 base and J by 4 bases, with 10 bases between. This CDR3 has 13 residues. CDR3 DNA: TGTGCCTGGAGTGGGCAGGGAGGCACTGAAGCTTTCTTT. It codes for CAWSGQGGTEAFF.

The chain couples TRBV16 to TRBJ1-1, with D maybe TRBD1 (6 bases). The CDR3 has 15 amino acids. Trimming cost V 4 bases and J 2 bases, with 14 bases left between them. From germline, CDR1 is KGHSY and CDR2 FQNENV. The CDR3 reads CASSRTEGGNTEAFF. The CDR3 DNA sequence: TGTGCCAGCAGCCGAACCGAAGGGGGTAACACTGAAGCTTTCTTT.

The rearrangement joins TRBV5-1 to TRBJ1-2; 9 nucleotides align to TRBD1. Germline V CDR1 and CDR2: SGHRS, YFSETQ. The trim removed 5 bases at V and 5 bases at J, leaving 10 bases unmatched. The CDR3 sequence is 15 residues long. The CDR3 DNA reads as TGCGCCAGCAGACCCGGGACAGGGTCTCAATATGGCTACACCTTC. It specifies CASRPGTGSQYGYTF.

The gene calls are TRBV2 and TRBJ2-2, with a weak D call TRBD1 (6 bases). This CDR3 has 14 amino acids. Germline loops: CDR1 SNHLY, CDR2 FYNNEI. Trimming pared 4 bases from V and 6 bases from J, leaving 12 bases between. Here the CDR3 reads CASSVQGYAGELFF. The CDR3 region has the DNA TGTGCCAGCAGTGTACAGGGATACGCCGGGGAGCTGTTTTTT.

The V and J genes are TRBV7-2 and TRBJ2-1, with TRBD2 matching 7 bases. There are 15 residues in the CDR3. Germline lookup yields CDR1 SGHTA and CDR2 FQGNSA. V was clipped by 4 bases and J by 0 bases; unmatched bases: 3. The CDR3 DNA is TGTGCCAGCAGCTCATCGGGGGGCTCCTACAATGAGCAGTTCTTC. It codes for CASSSSGGSYNEQFF.

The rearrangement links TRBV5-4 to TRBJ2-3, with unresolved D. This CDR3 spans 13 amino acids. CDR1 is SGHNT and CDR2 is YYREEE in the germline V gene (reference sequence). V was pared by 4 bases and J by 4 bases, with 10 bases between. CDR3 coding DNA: TGTGCCAGCAGCCGGTTCGGGTCAGATACGCAGTATTTT. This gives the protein CASSRFGSDTQYF.

The CDR3 sequence: CAISEPPPGQGAPNSPLHF. CDR3 nucleotides: TGTGCCATCAGTGAACCCCCCCCTGGACAGGGGGCGCCTAATTCACCCCTCCACTTT. The V call is TRBV10-3, the J call TRBJ1-6; 11 bases match TRBD1. The CDR3 runs to 19 residues. The junction had 13 bases not matched to a gene; V was cut back by 3 bases and J by 6 bases. Looked up from germline, CDR1 is ENHRY and CDR2 is SYGVKD.

As DNA, the CDR3 is TGTGCCTTCCGCGGGGGGTTCCTCGCACCCCTCCACTTT. The encoded protein is CAFRGGFLAPLHF. V usage is TRBV30 and J usage is TRBJ1-6, with a tentative D call TRBD1 (5 bases). CDR1 is GTSNPN and CDR2 is SVGIG in the germline V gene (reference sequence). The germline V and J ends were trimmed by 7 bases and 11 bases, with 18 bases remaining between them. CDR3 length: 13 residues. Complete variable domain (other parts from reference TRBV30 and TRBJ1-6): SQTIHQWPATLVQPVGSPLSLECTVEGTSNPNLYWYRQAAGRGLQLLFYSVGIGQISSEVPQNLSASRPQDRQFILSSKKLLLSDSGFYLCAFRGGFLAPLHFGNGTRLTVT.

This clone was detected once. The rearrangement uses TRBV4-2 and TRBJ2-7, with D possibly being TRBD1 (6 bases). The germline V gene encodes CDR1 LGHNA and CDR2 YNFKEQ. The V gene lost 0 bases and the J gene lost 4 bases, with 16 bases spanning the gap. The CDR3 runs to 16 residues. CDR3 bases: TGTGCCAGCAGCCAAGACTTGTCCAGGGGCCGGTACGAGCAGTACTTC. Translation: CASSQDLSRGRYEQYF.

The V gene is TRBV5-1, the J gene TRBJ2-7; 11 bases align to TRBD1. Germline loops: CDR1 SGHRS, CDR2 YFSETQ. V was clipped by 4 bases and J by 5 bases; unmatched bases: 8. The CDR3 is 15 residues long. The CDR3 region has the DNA TGCGCCAGCAGCATACCGGGACAGGGGGGGAACGAGCAGTACTTC. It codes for CASSIPGQGGNEQYF.

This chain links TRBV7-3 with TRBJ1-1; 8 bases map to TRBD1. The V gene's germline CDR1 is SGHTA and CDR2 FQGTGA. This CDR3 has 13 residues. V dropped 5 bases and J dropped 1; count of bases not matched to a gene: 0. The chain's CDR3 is CASSTGGNTEAFF. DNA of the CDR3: TGTGCCAGCAGCACAGGGGGGAACACTGAAGCTTTCTTT.

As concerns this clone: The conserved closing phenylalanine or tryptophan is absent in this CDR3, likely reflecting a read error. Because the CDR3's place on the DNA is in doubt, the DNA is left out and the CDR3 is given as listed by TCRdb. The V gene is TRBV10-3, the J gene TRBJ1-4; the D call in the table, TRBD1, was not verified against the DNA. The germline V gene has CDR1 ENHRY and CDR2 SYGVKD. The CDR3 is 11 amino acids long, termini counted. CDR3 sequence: CAISELGGPRG.

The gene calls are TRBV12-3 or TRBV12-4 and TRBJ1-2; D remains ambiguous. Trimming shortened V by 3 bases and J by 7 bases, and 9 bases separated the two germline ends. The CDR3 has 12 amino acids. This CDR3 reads CASSLSVPGYTF. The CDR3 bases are TGTGCCAGCAGTTTGAGTGTACCTGGCTACACCTTC.

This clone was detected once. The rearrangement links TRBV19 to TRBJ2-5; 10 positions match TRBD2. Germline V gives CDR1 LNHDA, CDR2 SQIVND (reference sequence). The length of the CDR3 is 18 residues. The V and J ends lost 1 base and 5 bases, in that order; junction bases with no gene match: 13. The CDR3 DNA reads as TGTGCCAGTAGTATAGCCCCTCGGAGCGGGGGGGCTCGGGAGACCCAGTACTTC. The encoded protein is CASSIAPRSGGARETQYF. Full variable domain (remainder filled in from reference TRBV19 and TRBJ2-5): DGGITQSPKYLFRKEGQNVTLSCEQNLNHDAMYWYRQDPGQGLRLIYYSQIVNDFQKGDIAEGYSVSREKKESFPLTVTSAQKNPTAFYLCASSIAPRSGGARETQYFGPGTRLLVL.

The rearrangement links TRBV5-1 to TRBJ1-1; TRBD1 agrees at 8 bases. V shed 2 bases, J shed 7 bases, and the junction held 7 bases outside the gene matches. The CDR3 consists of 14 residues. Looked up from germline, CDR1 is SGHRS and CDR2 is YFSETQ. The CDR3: CASSLGGQADEAFF. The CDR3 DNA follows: TGCGCCAGCAGCTTAGGGGGACAGGCGGATGAAGCTTTCTTT. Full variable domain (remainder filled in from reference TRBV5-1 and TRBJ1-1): KAGVTQTPRYLIKTRGQQVTLSCSPISGHRSVSWYQQTPGQGLQFLFEYFSETQRNKGNFPGRFSGRQFSNSRSEMNVSTLELGDSALYLCASSLGGQADEAFFGQGTRLTVV.

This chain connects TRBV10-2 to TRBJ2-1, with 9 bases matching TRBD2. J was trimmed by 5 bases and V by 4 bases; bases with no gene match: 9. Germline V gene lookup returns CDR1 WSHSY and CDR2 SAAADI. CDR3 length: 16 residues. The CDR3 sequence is CASSGRRASGDNEQFF. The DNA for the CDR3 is TGCGCCAGCAGTGGCCGCCGGGCTAGCGGGGACAATGAGCAGTTCTTC.

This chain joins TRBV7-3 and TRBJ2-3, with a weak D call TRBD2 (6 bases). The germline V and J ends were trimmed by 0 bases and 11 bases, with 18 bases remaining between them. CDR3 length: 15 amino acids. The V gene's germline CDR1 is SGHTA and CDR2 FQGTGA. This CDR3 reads CASSLTGVGEVGQYF. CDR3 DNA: TGTGCCAGCAGCTTAACGGGGGTAGGGGAGGTCGGGCAGTATTTT.

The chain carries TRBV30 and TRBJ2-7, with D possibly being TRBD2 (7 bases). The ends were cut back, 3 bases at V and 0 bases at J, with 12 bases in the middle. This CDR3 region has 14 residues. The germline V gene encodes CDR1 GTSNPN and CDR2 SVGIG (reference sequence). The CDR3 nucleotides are TGTGCCTGGAGCAAGGGGGGGAGCTCCTACGAGCAGTACTTC. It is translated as CAWSKGGSSYEQYF.

CDR3 in DNA: TGTGCCAGCAGCCCTACACAGGTTCTGCGCTCCTACGAGCAGTACTTC. Translation gives CASSPTQVLRSYEQYF. V is TRBV11-2 and J is TRBJ2-7; perhaps TRBD1 as D (5 bases). The germline V and J ends were trimmed by 5 bases and 0 bases, with 17 bases remaining between them. The CDR3 has 16 amino acids. Germline V gene data show CDR1 as SGHAT and CDR2 as FQNNGV.